A single sample is the source of the 7 T cell receptor beta chains below, sequenced in a study of T cells expressing NK-cell markers (dated by TCRdb to about 2020). Library preparation employed 5' RACE. The data were produced on an Illumina HiSeq 2000. Once TCRdb had reprocessed the reads, it stored one entry per CDR3 protein sequence and supplied no DNA. The sample table on file contains some 140,000 distinct CDR3 sequences. The ten top clones hold 37% of the sample. Material for sequencing was blood T cells: a sorted CD56 or NKG2C T cell subset, CD4+ or CD8+ T cells, or bulk PBMC T cells (not recorded which). These receptors were obtained from a woman aged 45-65 years in good health. Donor details come from another sample of the same person, matched by shared clones.

The chain employs TRBV5-6 and TRBJ1-1. Germline lookup yields CDR1 SGHDT and CDR2 YYEEEE. The CDR3 length is 13 residues. CDR3 amino acids: CASSLVEGAEAFF. The full variable domain, with the rest looked up from reference TRBV5-6 and TRBJ1-1, is DAGVTQSPTHLIKTRGQQVTLRCSPKSGHDTVSWYQQALGQGPQFIFQYYEEEERQRGNFPDRFSGHQFPNYSSELNVNALLLGDSALYLCASSLVEGAEAFFGQGTRLTVV.

CDR3 residues: CASSYPGAKNTEAFF. The chain is built from TRBV12-3 or TRBV12-4 and TRBJ1-1; there is no DNA to check the TCRdb D call of TRBD1. The CDR3 is 15 residues long.

This CDR3 is CASNTGGMNTEAFF. The chain couples TRBV12-3 or TRBV12-4 to TRBJ1-1; TCRdb's assignment of TRBD1 cannot be checked, as there is no DNA. The CDR3 length is 14 residues.

The V call is TRBV19, the J call TRBJ1-5. Per germline, CDR1 LNHDA and CDR2 SQIVND (reference sequence). The length of the CDR3 is 15 residues. Here the CDR3 reads CASAFSSLSNQPQHF.

The V and J genes are TRBV7-3 and TRBJ2-1; with no DNA, the TCRdb D assignment of TRBD2 cannot be verified. The germline V gene has CDR1 SGHTA and CDR2 FQGTGA. The CDR3 is 15 residues long. CDR3 residues: CASSLSGRAGNEQFF.

This rearrangement joins TRBV5-5 to TRBJ2-1; absent DNA, TCRdb's TRBD1 call cannot be checked. The CDR3 is 13 amino acids. Germline V lookup: CDR1 SGHKS, CDR2 YYEKEE (reference sequence). The CDR3 loop is CASGGVGSNEQFF.

The chain couples TRBV9 to TRBJ2-7; the D call of TRBD2 rests on TCRdb alone, since no DNA is present to check it. Germline V CDR1 and CDR2: SGDLS, YYNGEE. This CDR3 has 15 amino acids. CDR3 region: CASSVEAGTPYEQYF.